This T cell receptor (beta chain) was documented in a study of blood T cell repertoires in COVID-19. Study details: The United States, Italy and Spain provided the acute and convalescent COVID-19 samples.

Measured with immunoSEQ multiplex PCR; TCRdb has only the in-frame clones, and not every one. The sample carries 150,000 to 200,000 clones, about 88% recorded once. Losses at the gene ends were 5 bases for V and 8 bases for J; bases not matched to a gene: 7. CDR3 length equals 13 residues. The rearrangement joins TRBV12-3 or TRBV12-4 to TRBJ1-2; TRBD1 aligns across 8 bases. Source material: PBMCs or T cells enriched from blood (not recorded which). The clonotype comes from a woman aged 40 to 55 with acute COVID-19. For the CDR3, the DNA is TGTGCCAGCAGTCACGGACAGGGTGAAGGCTACACCTTC. It specifies CASSHGQGEGYTF.